Below are 26 T cell receptor beta chains sequenced from a single sample in a study of T-cell reconstitution after alpha-beta-depleted transplantation in children. Preparation of the TCRbeta library used unique molecular identifiers. TCRdb passed the PCR reads through MiXCR, listing each CDR3 protein once. The sample includes just over 350,000 distinct CDR3 sequences, 13% of them seen just once. Material: PBMCs, obtained from the stem cell graft. The receptors come from a human donor who donated a stem cell graft to a child with Fanconi anemia.

In its sample, this clonotype was seen many times. The CDR3: CASSQWTGRTDTQYF. The CDR3 coding sequence is TGCGCCAGCAGCCAATGGACAGGGAGGACAGATACGCAGTATTTT. The chain uses TRBV5-1 and TRBJ2-3; TRBD1 aligns across 8 bases. Germline CDR1 and CDR2: SGHRS and YFSETQ. V was clipped by 4 bases and J by 3 bases; unmatched bases: 7. The CDR3 has 15 amino acids.

This sequence joins TRBV7-9 and TRBJ2-7; 7 bases agree with TRBD1. The J segment lost 3 bases and the V segment lost 5 bases, leaving 7 bases of the junction unmatched. Germline V gene sequence: CDR1 SEHNR, CDR2 FQNEAQ (reference sequence). The CDR3 length is 14 residues. The CDR3 spells CASSPGQEDYEQYV. The CDR3 nucleotides read TGTGCCAGCAGCCCCGGACAGGAGGACTACGAGCAGTACGTC.

The V gene is TRBV12-3 or TRBV12-4, the J gene TRBJ2-1; D unresolved. Between the trimmed V and J ends, which lost 3 bases and 7 bases, there was a span of 13 bases. This CDR3 region has 14 residues. The CDR3 sequence: CASSFAPPRNEQFF. For the CDR3, the DNA is TGTGCCAGCAGTTTTGCCCCCCCCAGGAATGAGCAGTTCTTC.

This clonotype was recorded many times. This chain connects TRBV20-1 to TRBJ2-3, with TRBD2 identical over 10 bases. The CDR3 sequence is 14 residues long. From germline, CDR1 is DFQATT and CDR2 SNEGSKA (reference sequence). Germline trimming cut 2 bases from V and 5 bases from J; bases unmatched to any gene: 4. In DNA form, the CDR3 reads TGCAGTGCTAGAAATAGCGGGGGGATAGATACGCAGTATTTT. It translates to CSARNSGGIDTQYF.

This clonotype was picked up many times. V is TRBV5-1 and J is TRBJ1-1; no definite D call. V lost 0 bases to trimming and J lost 3 bases, with 9 bases between them. The germline V gene encodes CDR1 SGHRS and CDR2 YFSETQ. CDR3 size: 14 residues. The CDR3 here is CASSLGFGDTEAFF. CDR3 DNA: TGCGCCAGCAGCTTGGGGTTCGGGGACACTGAAGCTTTCTTT.

The J gene is TRBJ2-7, the V gene TRBV18; D might be TRBD1 (6 bases). The CDR3 has 15 amino acids. Between the trimmed V and J ends, which lost 2 bases and 5 bases, there was a span of 16 bases. Germline values: CDR1 KGHSH, CDR2 LQKENI. CDR3 nucleotide sequence: TGTGCCAGCTCACCATCAGGGGTTGATTCCCACGAGCAGTACGTC. Its translation: CASSPSGVDSHEQYV.

This clonotype was recorded at least ten times. The chain links TRBV20-1 to TRBJ2-3, with 8 nucleotides matching TRBD1. After removal of 2 bases from V and 4 bases from J, the junction contained 5 bases not matched to a gene. There are 14 residues in the CDR3. Germline lookup yields CDR1 DFQATT and CDR2 SNEGSKA (reference sequence). The CDR3: CSARKATGADTQYF. As DNA, the CDR3 is TGCAGTGCTAGAAAAGCGACAGGGGCAGATACGCAGTATTTT.

The table lists this clonotype with many counts. This chain links TRBV29-1 with TRBJ1-2, with D perhaps matching TRBD1 (6 bases). Trimming took 7 bases from V and 5 from J, leaving 11 bases between them. Germline V gene data show CDR1 as SQVTM and CDR2 as ANQGSEA. The CDR3 is made up of 11 amino acids. DNA for the CDR3: TGCAGCGCAAACAGGGCTTATGGCTACACCTTC. Protein: CSANRAYGYTF.

This clonotype has only a few counts. This chain uses TRBV4-2 with TRBJ1-1, with unresolved D. V was pared by 0 bases and J by 1 base, with 12 bases between. The CDR3 has 16 residues. CDR1 and CDR2 (germline): LGHNA, YNFKEQ. The CDR3 region is CASSQDLGRTNTEAFF. CDR3 sequence (DNA): TGTGCCAGCAGCCAAGATCTAGGGAGGACGAACACTGAAGCTTTCTTT.

This clonotype was found many times. The chain combines TRBV12-3 or TRBV12-4 with TRBJ1-3, with TRBD1 as a possible D gene (6 bases). Trimming pared 6 bases from V and 8 bases from J, leaving 14 bases between. This CDR3 spans 13 amino acids. This chain's CDR3 is CASSRRQAHTIYF. The DNA of the CDR3 is TGTGCCAGCAGCCGCAGACAGGCACACACCATATATTTT.

This clonotype has a handful of counts. This sequence joins TRBV5-4 and TRBJ2-1, with D perhaps matching TRBD1 (5 bases). CDR3 length: 15 amino acids. The V end lost 5 bases, the J end lost 2 bases, and 14 bases lay between the germline ends. Germline-derived CDR1 and CDR2 are SGHNT and YYREEE (reference sequence). Written as DNA, the CDR3 is TGTGCCAGCAGTGATCCAGGGTTCCCCTACAATGAGCAGTTCTTC. This encodes CASSDPGFPYNEQFF.

The chain joins TRBV5-4 to TRBJ2-3; TRBD1 matches 9 bases. The junction had 2 bases not matched to a gene; V was cut back by 0 bases and J by 6 bases. CDR3 length: 14 residues. Germline lookup yields CDR1 SGHNT and CDR2 YYREEE (reference sequence). CDR3 amino acids: CASSLGQGEDTQYF. For the CDR3, the DNA is TGTGCCAGCAGCTTGGGACAGGGGGAGGATACGCAGTATTTT.

The CDR3: CASSFPTDTQYF. DNA for the CDR3: TGTGCCAGCAGCTTTCCCACAGATACGCAGTATTTT. The genes are TRBV7-9 and TRBJ2-3; D gene uncertain. Trimming took off 3 bases at V and 2 bases at J, with 3 bases between the two ends. Germline CDR1 SEHNR, CDR2 FQNEAQ (reference sequence). This CDR3 contains 12 residues. Filled out from reference TRBV7-9 and TRBJ2-3, the complete variable domain reads DTGVSQNPRHKITKRGQNVTFRCDPISEHNRLYWYRQTLGQGPEFLTYFQNEAQLEKSRLLSDRFSAERPKGSFSTLEIQRTEQGDSAMYLCASSFPTDTQYFGPGTRLTVL.

The chain combines TRBV29-1 with TRBJ2-5, with D unclear. This CDR3 spans 11 amino acids. The germline V gene has CDR1 SQVTM and CDR2 ANQGSEA. V lost 5 bases and J 1 base, leaving 5 bases between the germline ends. CDR3 DNA sequence: TGCAGCGTTAGGACCCAAGAGACCCAGTACTTC. This gives the protein CSVRTQETQYF.

The V call is TRBV9, the J call TRBJ2-3, with D perhaps matching TRBD2 (5 bases). Trimming took 3 bases from V and 2 from J, leaving 16 bases between them. CDR1 is SGDLS and CDR2 is YYNGEE in the germline V gene. This CDR3 contains 16 residues. Written as DNA, the CDR3 is TGTGCCAGCAGCGCAGGTCCCGGACTCCACACAGATACGCAGTATTTT. Its translation: CASSAGPGLHTDTQYF.

The chain has TRBV4-3 and TRBJ2-1, with 12 bases matching TRBD2. CDR1 and CDR2 (germline): LGHNA, YSLEER. V shed 0 bases and J 6 bases; nucleotides not matched to a gene: 6. There are 17 residues in the CDR3. CDR3 sequence reads: CASSQERWGLAGNEQFF. The CDR3 DNA follows: TGCGCCAGCAGCCAAGAAAGGTGGGGACTAGCGGGCAATGAGCAGTTCTTC.

This clonotype was detected once. The final CDR3 position lacks the conserved phenylalanine or tryptophan, pointing to a likely read error. The CDR3 nucleotides are TGCAGCGTCCTCGCTGGCGGTGAAGCTTTCTGT. Encoded protein: CSVLAGGEAFC. The rearrangement joins TRBV29-1 to TRBJ1-1; no reliable D call. The CDR3 loop spans 11 amino acids. Looked up from germline, CDR1 is SQVTM and CDR2 is ANQGSEA. Trimming removed 6 bases at V and 7 bases at J, with 12 bases between.

This clonotype was counted a few times. This chain links TRBV5-1 with TRBJ2-2; D remains ambiguous. Germline CDR1 and CDR2: SGHRS and YFSETQ. The ends were cut back, 2 bases at V and 3 bases at J, with 11 bases in the middle. The CDR3 runs to 15 residues. DNA for the CDR3: TGCGCCAGCAGCTTATGGGAAAGCCACACCGGGGAGCTGTTTTTT. Protein product: CASSLWESHTGELFF. The complete variable domain, with remaining parts taken from reference TRBV5-1 and TRBJ2-2, reads KAGVTQTPRYLIKTRGQQVTLSCSPISGHRSVSWYQQTPGQGLQFLFEYFSETQRNKGNFPGRFSGRQFSNSRSEMNVSTLELGDSALYLCASSLWESHTGELFFGEGSRLTVL.

The chain recombines TRBV2 with TRBJ2-3; a weak D match, TRBD2 (6 bases). Trimming pared 6 bases from V and 1 base from J, leaving 14 bases between. There are 15 residues in the CDR3. Germline values: CDR1 SNHLY, CDR2 FYNNEI. For the CDR3, the DNA is TGTGCCAGCAGAGAGGGATGGGGGGGCACAGATACGCAGTATTTT. It encodes CASREGWGGTDTQYF.

This clonotype showed up just a few times. The V call is TRBV7-9, the J call TRBJ1-1; 7 bases align to TRBD1. Germline assignment: CDR1 SEHNR and CDR2 FQNEAQ (reference sequence). After removal of 4 bases from V and 8 bases from J, the junction contained 10 bases not matched to a gene. The CDR3 length is 14 residues. CDR3 nucleotide sequence: TGTGCCAGCAGCTCCGTGGACAGGCCGTTCGAAGCTTTCTTT. This codes for CASSSVDRPFEAFF.

This clonotype was found many times. This chain connects TRBV10-3 to TRBJ1-6, with D possibly being TRBD1 (5 bases). V was trimmed by 0 bases and J by 14 bases, leaving 14 bases between them. In germline, CDR1 is ENHRY, CDR2 SYGVKD. This CDR3 spans 14 amino acids. This chain's CDR3 is CAISESGGGVSLHF. As DNA, the CDR3 is TGTGCCATCAGTGAGTCCGGCGGAGGGGTATCCCTCCACTTT.

This clonotype appeared a few times. V gene TRBV20-1 combines with J gene TRBJ1-2; D remains ambiguous. Trimming pared 8 bases from V and 4 bases from J, leaving 5 bases between. The germline gives CDR1 DFQATT, CDR2 SNEGSKA (reference sequence). The CDR3 extends over 9 amino acids. This chain's CDR3 is CSLSYGYTF. The CDR3 nucleotides are TGCAGTCTGTCCTATGGCTACACCTTC.

V usage is TRBV7-6 and J usage is TRBJ1-6; possible D gene TRBD1, 5 bases. The CDR3 consists of 19 residues. Germline assignment: CDR1 SGHVS and CDR2 FNYEAQ. V was pared by 5 bases and J by 0 bases, with 20 bases between. The CDR3: CASSERPNIRDSYNSPLHF. DNA of the CDR3: TGTGCCAGCAGCGAGCGACCGAATATCAGGGACTCCTATAATTCACCCCTCCACTTT.

This clonotype occurred many times. The V and J genes are TRBV7-2 and TRBJ2-2; D possibly corresponds to TRBD1 (6 bases). The length of the CDR3 is 14 residues. CDR1 SGHTA and CDR2 FQGNSA come from the germline V gene. Trimming stripped 3 bases from V and 8 bases from J, with 13 bases between. The CDR3 is CASSFWGRAGELFF. CDR3 nucleotide sequence: TGTGCCAGCAGCTTTTGGGGGCGAGCGGGGGAGCTGTTTTTT.

The rearrangement links TRBV12-3 or TRBV12-4 to TRBJ1-4; D remains unclear. The CDR3 loop spans 15 amino acids. Trimming took off 6 bases at V and 7 bases at J, with 18 bases between the two ends. The CDR3 spells CASSPRRGGGEKLFF. The CDR3 bases are TGTGCCAGCAGCCCCCGCCGAGGAGGCGGTGAAAAACTGTTTTTT.

This clonotype was counted a few times. The rearrangement uses TRBV7-9 and TRBJ1-1; 8 nucleotides line up with TRBD1. Germline loops: CDR1 SEHNR, CDR2 FQNEAQ (reference sequence). Trimming cost V 7 bases and J 1 base; bases outside gene matches: 8. The CDR3 contains 15 residues. The CDR3 protein is CASTPGQAKNTEAFF. CDR3 bases: TGTGCCAGCACTCCGGGACAGGCGAAGAACACTGAAGCTTTCTTT.